The TCR beta chain described here comes from a study of blood T cells in healthy people across ages. Points from the study as a whole: Diversity was higher, and naive CD4+ cells more numerous, in long-lived donors than in aged donors. Naive and antigen-experienced cells could not be conclusively compared, given unsorted PBMCs. Observed TCR beta diversity per million T cells went down as age went up. This fall followed a roughly linear course with age.

Trimming took 6 bases from V and 7 from J, leaving 21 bases between them. CDR1 is SNHLY and CDR2 is FYNNEI in the germline V gene. This CDR3 is built from 15 residues. This clonotype occurred many times. The antigen remains unidentified. Combining a sample-barcoded 5' primer with a J-beta primer mix, a second PCR ran for 7 to 11 cycles. Template switching added a 12-random-nucleotide identifier to every cDNA molecule. TCRdb re-called the 5' RACE reads with MiXCR, one entry per CDR3 protein. Among 1.5 million to 2 million distinct CDR3 sequences listed, 28% were seen once. The sample comprised blood. This chain joins TRBV2 and TRBJ2-5, with D perhaps assigned TRBD1 or TRBD2 (7 bases each). The sequence derives from a woman aged 25-40 years in good health. This chain's CDR3 is CASSQLRGGPRTQYF. In DNA, the CDR3 is TGTGCCAGCAGCCAGCTCAGGGGGGGGCCCCGGACCCAGTACTTC.